These 8 T cell receptor beta chains were sequenced from one sample in a study of blood T cells in healthy people across ages. It was with a sample-barcoded 5' primer and a J-beta primer mix that a second PCR of roughly 7 to 12 cycles was run. Each CDR3 protein is one row after TCRdb ran MiXCR on the 5' RACE reads. In the table there are roughly 730,000 distinct CDR3 sequences, roughly 50% of which are singletons. The source material was blood. The receptors were sampled from a man aged 40-49 years in good health.

CDR3 protein: CSARARADNSPLHF. In DNA, the CDR3 is TGCAGTGCTAGAGCCCGGGCTGATAATTCACCCCTCCACTTT. The chain is built from TRBV20-1 and TRBJ1-6, with D unclear. Germline CDR1 and CDR2: DFQATT and SNEGSKA (reference sequence). Trimming cost V 1 base and J 5 bases, with 9 bases left between them. The CDR3 runs 14 residues.

This clonotype was counted only a few times. V and J are TRBV7-3 and TRBJ2-7; tentative D call: TRBD2 (5 bases). The CDR3 is 13 amino acids. Germline V CDR1 and CDR2: SGHTA, FQGTGA. Trimming pared 5 bases from V and 4 bases from J, leaving 12 bases between. The CDR3 region is CASSPADGYEQYF. The CDR3 DNA reads as TGTGCCAGCAGCCCAGCGGACGGATACGAGCAGTACTTC.

This clonotype was observed a handful of times. The rearrangement uses TRBV6-1 and TRBJ2-4; a weak D match, TRBD2 (5 bases). Germline CDR1 MNHNS, CDR2 SASEGT. The CDR3 has 16 amino acids. V gave up 6 bases and J gave up 0 bases, with 15 bases separating them. CDR3 sequence: CASRKAEILAKNIQYF. The CDR3 coding sequence is TGTGCCAGCAGGAAAGCGGAGATACTAGCCAAAAACATTCAGTACTTC.

The chain carries TRBV7-2 and TRBJ1-2; the D gene is possibly TRBD1 (5 bases). The germline V and J ends were trimmed by 3 bases and 5 bases, with 13 bases remaining between them. The CDR3 extends over 14 amino acids. CDR1 SGHTA and CDR2 FQGNSA come from the germline V gene. CDR3 loop: CASSLETVGYGYTF. DNA for the CDR3: TGTGCCAGCAGCTTGGAGACAGTGGGTTATGGCTACACCTTC.

The chain recombines TRBV15 with TRBJ2-5; D is ambiguous. CDR1 and CDR2 from the germline V gene are LNHNV and YYDKDF (reference sequence). Trimming shortened V by 2 bases and J by 2 bases, and 9 bases separated the two germline ends. This CDR3 comprises 14 residues. Written as DNA, the CDR3 is TGTGCCACCAGCAGATACAGAGGTCAAGAGACCCAGTACTTC. Translating it yields CATSRYRGQETQYF.

This clonotype was found a few times. The genes are TRBV29-1 and TRBJ2-1, with TRBD2 identical over 7 bases. CDR3 length: 11 residues. V lost 0 bases, J lost 11 bases, and 1 base stayed unmatched. Germline-derived CDR1 and CDR2 are SQVTM and ANQGSEA. This CDR3 reads CSVEDGTKQFF. Here the CDR3 DNA reads TGCAGCGTTGAAGACGGGACTAAGCAGTTCTTC.

This clonotype was seen more than once but under ten times. V gene TRBV4-3 combines with J gene TRBJ2-7, with TRBD2 matching over 13 bases. The V gene's germline CDR1 is LGHNA and CDR2 YSLEER. V trimming: 1 base; J trimming: 6 bases; junction bases outside the gene matches: 6. This CDR3 is built from 16 residues. The CDR3 region has the DNA TGCGCCAGCAGCCAAGCCGGGACTAGCGGGACGGGCGAGCAGTACTTC. Translation gives CASSQAGTSGTGEQYF.

This rearrangement joins TRBV20-1 to TRBJ1-2, with D unresolved. There are 11 residues in the CDR3. Germline V gives CDR1 DFQATT, CDR2 SNEGSKA (reference sequence). The germline V and J ends were trimmed by 4 bases and 6 bases, with 9 bases remaining between them. DNA for the CDR3: TGCAGTGCTATCGAGGAGCATGGCTACACCTTC. This codes for CSAIEEHGYTF.